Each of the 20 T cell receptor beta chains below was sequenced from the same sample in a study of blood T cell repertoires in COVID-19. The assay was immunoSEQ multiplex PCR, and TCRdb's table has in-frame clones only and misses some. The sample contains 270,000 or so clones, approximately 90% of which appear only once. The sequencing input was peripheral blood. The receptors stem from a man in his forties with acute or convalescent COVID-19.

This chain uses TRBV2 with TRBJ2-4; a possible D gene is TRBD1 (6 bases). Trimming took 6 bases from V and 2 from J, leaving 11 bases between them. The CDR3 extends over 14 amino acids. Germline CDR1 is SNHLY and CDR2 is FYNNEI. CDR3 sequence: CASRRTVTKNIQYF. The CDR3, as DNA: TGTGCCAGCAGGCGGACAGTGACCAAAAACATTCAGTACTTC.

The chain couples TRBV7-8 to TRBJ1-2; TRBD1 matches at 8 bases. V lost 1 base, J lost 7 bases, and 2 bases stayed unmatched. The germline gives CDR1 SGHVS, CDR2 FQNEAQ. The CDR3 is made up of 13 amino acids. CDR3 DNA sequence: TGTGCCAGCAGCTTAGACGGACAGGGTGGCTACACCTTC. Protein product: CASSLDGQGGYTF.

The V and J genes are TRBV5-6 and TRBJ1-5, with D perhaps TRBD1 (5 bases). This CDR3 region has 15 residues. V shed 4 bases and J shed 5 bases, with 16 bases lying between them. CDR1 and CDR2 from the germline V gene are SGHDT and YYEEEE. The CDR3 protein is CASSAGPGQYQPQHF. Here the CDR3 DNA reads TGTGCCAGCAGCGCGGGGCCGGGTCAGTATCAGCCCCAGCATTTT.

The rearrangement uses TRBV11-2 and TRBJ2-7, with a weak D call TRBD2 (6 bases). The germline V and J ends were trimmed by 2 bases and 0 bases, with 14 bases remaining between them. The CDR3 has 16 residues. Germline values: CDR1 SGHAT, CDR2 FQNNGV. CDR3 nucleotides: TGTGCCAGCAGCTTACCAACTAGCCCTAGCTCCTACGAGCAGTACTTC. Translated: CASSLPTSPSSYEQYF.

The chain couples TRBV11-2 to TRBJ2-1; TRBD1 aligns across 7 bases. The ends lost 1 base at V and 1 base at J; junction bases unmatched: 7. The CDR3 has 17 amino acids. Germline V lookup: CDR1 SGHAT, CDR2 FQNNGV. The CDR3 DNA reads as TGTGCCAGCAGCTTAGGATATCGACAGGGTTCCTACAATGAGCAGTTCTTC. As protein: CASSLGYRQGSYNEQFF.

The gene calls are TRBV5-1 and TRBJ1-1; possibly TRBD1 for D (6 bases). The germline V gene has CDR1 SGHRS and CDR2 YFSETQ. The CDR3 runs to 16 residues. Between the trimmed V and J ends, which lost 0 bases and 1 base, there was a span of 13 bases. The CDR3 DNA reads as TGCGCCAGCAGCTTGGCAGCCCGACAGGCGAACACTGAAGCTTTCTTT. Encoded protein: CASSLAARQANTEAFF. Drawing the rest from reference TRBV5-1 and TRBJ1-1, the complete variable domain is KAGVTQTPRYLIKTRGQQVTLSCSPISGHRSVSWYQQTPGQGLQFLFEYFSETQRNKGNFPGRFSGRQFSNSRSEMNVSTLELGDSALYLCASSLAARQANTEAFFGQGTRLTVV.

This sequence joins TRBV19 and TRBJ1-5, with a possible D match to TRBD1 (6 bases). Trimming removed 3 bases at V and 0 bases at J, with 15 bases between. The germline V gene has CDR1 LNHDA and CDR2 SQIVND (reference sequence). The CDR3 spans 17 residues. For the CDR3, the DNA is TGTGCCAGTAGTATCCCCTTGGACAGTTATAGCAATCAGCCCCAGCATTTT. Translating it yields CASSIPLDSYSNQPQHF.

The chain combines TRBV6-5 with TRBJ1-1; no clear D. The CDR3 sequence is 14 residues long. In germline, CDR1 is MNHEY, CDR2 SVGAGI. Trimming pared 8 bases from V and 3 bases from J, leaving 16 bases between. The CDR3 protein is CASSEVGDYTEAFF. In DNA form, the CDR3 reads TGTGCCAGCTCCGAAGTCGGGGATTACACTGAAGCTTTCTTT.

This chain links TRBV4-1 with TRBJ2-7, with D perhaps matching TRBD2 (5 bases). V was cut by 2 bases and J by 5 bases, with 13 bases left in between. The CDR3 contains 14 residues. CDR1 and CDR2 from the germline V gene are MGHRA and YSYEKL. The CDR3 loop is CASSQISEGNEQYF. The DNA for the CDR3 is TGCGCCAGCAGCCAAATCTCCGAGGGTAACGAGCAGTACTTC.

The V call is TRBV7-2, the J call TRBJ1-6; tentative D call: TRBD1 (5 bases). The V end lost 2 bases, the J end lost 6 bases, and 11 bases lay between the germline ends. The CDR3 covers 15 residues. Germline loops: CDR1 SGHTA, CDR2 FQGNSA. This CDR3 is CASSLTGGANSPLHF. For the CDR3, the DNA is TGTGCCAGCAGCTTAACAGGCGGGGCTAATTCACCCCTCCACTTT.

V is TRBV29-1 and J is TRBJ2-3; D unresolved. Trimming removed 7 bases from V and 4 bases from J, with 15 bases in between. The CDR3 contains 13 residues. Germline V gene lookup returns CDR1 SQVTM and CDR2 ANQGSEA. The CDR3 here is CSGSSLRADTQYF. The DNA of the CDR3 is TGCAGCGGGTCCTCCCTCCGAGCAGATACGCAGTATTTT.

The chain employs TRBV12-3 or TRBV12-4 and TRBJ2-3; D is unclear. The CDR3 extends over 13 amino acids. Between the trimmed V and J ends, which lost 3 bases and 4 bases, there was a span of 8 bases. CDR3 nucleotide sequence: TGTGCCAGCAGTTTTACTAACTCAGATACGCAGTATTTT. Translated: CASSFTNSDTQYF.

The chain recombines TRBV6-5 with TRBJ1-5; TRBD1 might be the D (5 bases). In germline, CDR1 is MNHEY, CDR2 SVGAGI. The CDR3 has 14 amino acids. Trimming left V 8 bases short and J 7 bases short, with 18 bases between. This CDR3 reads CASVNTGLKQPQHF. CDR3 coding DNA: TGTGCCAGCGTCAATACAGGCTTGAAACAGCCCCAGCATTTT.

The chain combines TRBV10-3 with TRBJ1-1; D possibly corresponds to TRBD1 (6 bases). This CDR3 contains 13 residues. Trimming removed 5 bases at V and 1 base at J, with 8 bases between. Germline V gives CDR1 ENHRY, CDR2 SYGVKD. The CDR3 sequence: CAISTQGNTEAFF. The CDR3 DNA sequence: TGTGCCATCAGTACACAGGGGAACACTGAAGCTTTCTTT.

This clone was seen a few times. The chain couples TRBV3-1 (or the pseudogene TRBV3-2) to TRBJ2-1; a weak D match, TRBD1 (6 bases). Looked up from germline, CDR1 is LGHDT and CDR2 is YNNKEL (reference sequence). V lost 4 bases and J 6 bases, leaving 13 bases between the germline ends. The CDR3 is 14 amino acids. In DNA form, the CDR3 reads TGTGCCAGCAGCCCCGACCGGGACATCAATGAGCAGTTCTTC. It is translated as CASSPDRDINEQFF.

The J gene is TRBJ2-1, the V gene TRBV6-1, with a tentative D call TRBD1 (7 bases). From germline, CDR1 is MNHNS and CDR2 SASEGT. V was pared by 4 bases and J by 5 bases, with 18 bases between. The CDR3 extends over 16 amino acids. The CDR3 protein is CASSALDREVNNEQFF. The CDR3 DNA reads TGTGCCAGCAGTGCCCTAGACAGGGAGGTCAACAATGAGCAGTTCTTC.

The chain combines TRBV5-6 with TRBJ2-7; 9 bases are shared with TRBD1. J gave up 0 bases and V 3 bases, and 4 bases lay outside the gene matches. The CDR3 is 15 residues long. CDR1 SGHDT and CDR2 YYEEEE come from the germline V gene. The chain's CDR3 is CASSSDRGLSYEQYF. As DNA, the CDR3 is TGTGCCAGCAGCTCGGACAGGGGACTCTCCTACGAGCAGTACTTC.

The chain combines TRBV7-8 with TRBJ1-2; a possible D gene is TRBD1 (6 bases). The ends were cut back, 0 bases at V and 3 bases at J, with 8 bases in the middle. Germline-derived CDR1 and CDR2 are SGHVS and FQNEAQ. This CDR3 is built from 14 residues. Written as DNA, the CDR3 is TGTGCCAGCAGCTTAGCCCCAGGGGACTATGGCTACACCTTC. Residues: CASSLAPGDYGYTF.

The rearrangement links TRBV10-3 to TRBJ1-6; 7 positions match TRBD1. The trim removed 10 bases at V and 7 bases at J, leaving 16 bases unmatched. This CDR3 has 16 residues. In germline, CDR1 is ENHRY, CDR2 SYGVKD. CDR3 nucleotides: TGTGCCACCCGAACAGGGGTCGGTTTGGAGAATTCACCCCTCCACTTT. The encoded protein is CATRTGVGLENSPLHF.

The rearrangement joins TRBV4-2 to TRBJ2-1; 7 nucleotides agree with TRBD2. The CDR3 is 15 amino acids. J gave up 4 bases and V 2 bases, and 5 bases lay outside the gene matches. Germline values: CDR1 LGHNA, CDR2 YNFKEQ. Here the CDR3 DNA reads TGTGCCAGCAGCCAAATTAGCGGGCCTTACAATGAGCAGTTCTTC. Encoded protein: CASSQISGPYNEQFF.